This T cell receptor beta chain came from a study of CD8 T cells in ankylosing spondylitis. Whole-study findings and limits: Disease-linked clones were CD8+ and relatively rare in peripheral blood.

TCRdb reprocessed the 5' RACE reads with MiXCR, giving one entry per CDR3 protein. The data show about 140,000 distinct CDR3 sequences, about 32% seen once. This clonotype was recorded many times. Its specificity is unknown. The TCR comes from a male donor with ankylosing spondylitis. What was sequenced was synovial fluid, either unsorted or a sorted T cell fraction (not recorded which).

CDR3 region: CASRRGQTNYGYTF. The CDR3 coding sequence is TGTGCCAGCAGAAGGGGACAAACCAACTATGGCTACACCTTC. V usage is TRBV27 and J usage is TRBJ1-2, with a tentative D call TRBD1 (6 bases). The germline gives CDR1 MNHEY, CDR2 SMNVEV (reference sequence). V was cut by 6 bases and J by 2 bases, with 13 bases left in between. The CDR3 spans 14 residues.